This passage covers 30 T cell receptor beta chains from one sample sequenced in a study of T cells in Graves' hyperthyroidism and ophthalmopathy. TCR beta CDR3 regions were amplified from RNA. When the TCR CDR3 underwent first-round RT-PCR, the HTBI primer set was used. MiXCR was run by TCRdb on the multiplex PCR reads, yielding one entry per CDR3 protein. This sample has 540,000 or so distinct CDR3 sequences; 15% to 19% occur once, and the top ten carry around 7.8%. The source material was blood. These receptors all stem from a woman in her 30s with Graves' hyperthyroidism.

At least ten counts were recorded for this clonotype. V and J are TRBV7-3 and TRBJ2-1; D not resolved. Trimming took off 4 bases at V and 4 bases at J, with 8 bases between the two ends. Germline assignment: CDR1 SGHTA and CDR2 FQGTGA. This CDR3 has 13 residues. The CDR3 spells CASSSGGYNEQFF. The CDR3 DNA reads TGTGCCAGCAGCTCAGGCGGTTACAATGAGCAGTTCTTC.

The table lists this clonotype with many counts. V gene TRBV4-3 combines with J gene TRBJ2-7; maybe TRBD2 (6 bases). CDR1 is LGHNA, CDR2 YSLEER, per germline. The germline V and J ends were trimmed by 4 bases and 7 bases, with 17 bases remaining between them. The CDR3 runs to 14 residues. The CDR3 DNA sequence: TGCGCCAGCAGCCCGACCACTTTAGGAGGGGAGCAGTACTTC. It translates to CASSPTTLGGEQYF.

The V call is TRBV20-1, the J call TRBJ2-1; D is undetermined. Germline V gene sequence: CDR1 DFQATT, CDR2 SNEGSKA (reference sequence). CDR3 length equals 13 residues. Trimming pared 2 bases from V and 2 bases from J, leaving 7 bases between. The CDR3: CSARLRAYNEQFF. CDR3 bases: TGCAGTGCTAGACTACGGGCCTACAATGAGCAGTTCTTC.

The chain couples TRBV6-1 to TRBJ1-3; 7 nucleotides match TRBD1. The V and J ends lost 6 bases and 3 bases, in that order; junction bases with no gene match: 5. The germline CDR1 and CDR2 sequences are MNHNS and SASEGT. This CDR3 is 14 amino acids long. CDR3 nucleotide sequence: TGTGCCAGCAGAGGACAGGCTTATGGAAACACCATATATTTT. It codes for CASRGQAYGNTIYF.

In its sample, this clonotype was seen many times. The V gene is TRBV6-1, the J gene TRBJ2-7; tentatively, D is TRBD2 (6 bases). Germline V gene lookup returns CDR1 MNHNS and CDR2 SASEGT. V shed 1 base and J shed 3 bases, with 22 bases lying between them. The CDR3 sequence is 18 residues long. As DNA, the CDR3 is TGTGCCAGCAGTGAAGACCCACTACTAGCCCGAATAAACTACGAGCAGTACTTC. It translates to CASSEDPLLARINYEQYF.

This clonotype was recorded many times. V gene TRBV2 combines with J gene TRBJ1-1; 7 nucleotides line up with TRBD1. The CDR3 is made up of 14 amino acids. With V trimmed by 6 bases and J by 0 bases, 4 bases remained unmatched. CDR1 is SNHLY, CDR2 FYNNEI, per germline. CDR3 DNA sequence: TGTGCCAGCAGAGGGACAGCTATGAACACTGAAGCTTTCTTT. Its translation is CASRGTAMNTEAFF.

At least ten counts were recorded for this clonotype. The chain joins TRBV20-1 to TRBJ2-1, with 11 nucleotides matching TRBD2. Germline V gives CDR1 DFQATT, CDR2 SNEGSKA (reference sequence). V lost 2 bases, J lost 1 base, and 7 bases stayed unmatched. CDR3 length: 17 residues. For the CDR3, the DNA is TGCAGTGCTAGATGGCCTAGCGGGAGGACATCCTACAATGAGCAGTTCTTC. Its protein product is CSARWPSGRTSYNEQFF.

Many counts were recorded for this clonotype. V gene TRBV9 combines with J gene TRBJ2-1; 10 nucleotides align to TRBD2. CDR3 length equals 15 residues. CDR1 is SGDLS, CDR2 YYNGEE, per germline. The trim removed 4 bases at V and 4 bases at J, leaving 5 bases unmatched. The CDR3 loop reads CASSPTSGNYNEQFF. The CDR3 DNA follows: TGTGCCAGCAGCCCTACTAGCGGGAATTACAATGAGCAGTTCTTC.

The table lists this clonotype with many counts. The chain couples TRBV5-1 to TRBJ2-2, with D possibly matching TRBD1 (5 bases). CDR3 length: 15 amino acids. The germline V gene encodes CDR1 SGHRS and CDR2 YFSETQ. V shed 0 bases and J shed 3 bases, with 9 bases lying between them. The CDR3, as DNA: TGCGCCAGCAGCTTGGCCGTAGGGGACACCGGGGAGCTGTTTTTT. It translates to CASSLAVGDTGELFF.

V usage is TRBV20-1 and J usage is TRBJ2-7; TRBD1 agrees at 10 bases. There are 16 residues in the CDR3. Germline CDR1 DFQATT, CDR2 SNEGSKA (reference sequence). Trimming removed 4 bases from V and 1 base from J; junction bases left unmatched: 10. CDR3: CSATTAGTGVSYEQYF. CDR3 bases: TGCAGTGCTACAACAGCCGGGACAGGGGTGTCCTACGAGCAGTACTTC.

This clonotype came up many times. The chain is built from TRBV6-2 or TRBV6-3 and TRBJ2-1; D remains ambiguous. V was clipped by 2 bases and J by 1 base, with 12 bases between them. This CDR3 spans 16 amino acids. In germline, CDR1 is MNHEY, CDR2 SVGEGT. The CDR3 DNA is TGTGCCAGCAGTTACCATATAGTTGTTTCCTACAATGAGCAGTTCTTC. Its translation is CASSYHIVVSYNEQFF.

The sample holds a few counts of this clonotype. The chain couples TRBV7-9 to TRBJ1-1; D is undetermined. This CDR3 has 14 amino acids. Germline lookup yields CDR1 SEHNR and CDR2 FQNEAQ (reference sequence). The V end lost 4 bases, the J end lost 3 bases, and 12 bases lay between the germline ends. CDR3 coding DNA: TGTGCCAGCAGCTGGGGATACCAGGACACTGAAGCTTTCTTT. This gives the protein CASSWGYQDTEAFF.

This clonotype was recorded many times. The genes are TRBV20-1 and TRBJ2-7; TRBD1 or TRBD2 may be the D gene (6 bases each). CDR1 and CDR2 (germline): DFQATT, SNEGSKA (reference sequence). CDR3 length: 14 residues. Trimming removed 0 bases from V and 3 bases from J, with 12 bases in between. This CDR3 is CSARDLQGGYEQYF. Here the CDR3 DNA reads TGCAGTGCTAGAGATTTACAGGGAGGCTACGAGCAGTACTTC.

This clonotype has at least ten counts. The chain recombines TRBV7-9 with TRBJ2-7, with TRBD2 matching over 7 bases. V was clipped by 5 bases and J by 5 bases; unmatched bases: 12. The germline V gene has CDR1 SEHNR and CDR2 FQNEAQ (reference sequence). The CDR3 totals 15 residues. CDR3 in DNA: TGTGCCAGCAGCGGCCGGGGACTAAGCGTGAACGAGCAGTACTTC. Its protein product is CASSGRGLSVNEQYF.

The chain recombines TRBV19 with TRBJ1-1; perhaps TRBD1 as D (6 bases). From germline, CDR1 is LNHDA and CDR2 SQIVND (reference sequence). The CDR3 extends over 11 amino acids. V lost 8 bases, J lost 9 bases, and 13 bases lay in between. The CDR3 sequence: CASRSGQQAFF. CDR3 in DNA: TGTGCCAGTCGGTCAGGACAGCAAGCTTTCTTT.

This clonotype came up a few times. The chain recombines TRBV4-2 with TRBJ2-7, with TRBD1 as a possible D gene (6 bases). Trimming took off 4 bases at V and 4 bases at J, with 14 bases between the two ends. The V gene's germline CDR1 is LGHNA and CDR2 YNFKEQ. CDR3 length equals 14 residues. Here the CDR3 reads CASSRGQTDYEQYF. The CDR3 DNA sequence: TGTGCCAGCAGCCGTGGACAGACCGATTACGAGCAGTACTTC.

The V and J genes are TRBV20-1 and TRBJ2-5; unclear D gene. CDR3 length equals 14 residues. Between the trimmed V and J ends, which lost 4 bases and 4 bases, there was a span of 16 bases. Germline V gene lookup returns CDR1 DFQATT and CDR2 SNEGSKA (reference sequence). CDR3 nucleotide sequence: TGCAGTGCTAAGCAATTCGGTTTTGGAGAGACCCAGTACTTC. This sequence encodes CSAKQFGFGETQYF.

There are a few counts of this clonotype. The chain carries TRBV9 and TRBJ1-5; D is ambiguous. The CDR3 loop spans 16 amino acids. Trimming stripped 0 bases from V and 2 bases from J, with 12 bases between. Germline V lookup: CDR1 SGDLS, CDR2 YYNGEE. CDR3 sequence reads: CASSVGPDVRNQPQHF. Here the CDR3 DNA reads TGTGCCAGCAGCGTAGGTCCGGACGTTCGCAATCAGCCCCAGCATTTT.

This clonotype was found a few times. The chain couples TRBV6-5 to TRBJ1-3, with D tentatively TRBD1 (5 bases). The CDR3 length is 18 residues. Looked up from germline, CDR1 is MNHEY and CDR2 is SVGAGI. Trimming left V 0 bases short and J 0 bases short, with 15 bases between. The CDR3 region is CASSYSYLTVTSGNTIYF. CDR3 bases: TGTGCCAGCAGTTACTCCTACCTGACAGTCACCTCTGGAAACACCATATATTTT.

The rearrangement links TRBV5-8 to TRBJ2-1; possibly TRBD1 or TRBD2 for D (6 bases each). This CDR3 region has 11 residues. Germline values: CDR1 SGHTS, CDR2 YDEGEE. The V end was cut by 4 bases, the J end by 12 bases, with 11 bases between. In DNA, the CDR3 is TGTGCCAGCAGCCGGAAGGGGGGGCAGTTCTTC. It translates to CASSRKGGQFF.

This clonotype was recorded at least ten times. V is TRBV6-6 and J is TRBJ2-7; TRBD1 matches 8 bases. Per the germline V gene, CDR1 is MNHNY and CDR2 is SVGAGI (reference sequence). This CDR3 has 13 amino acids. J was trimmed by 4 bases and V by 2 bases; bases with no gene match: 1. The CDR3 protein is CASSYDRGYEQYF. CDR3 sequence (DNA): TGTGCCAGCAGTTACGACAGGGGATACGAGCAGTACTTC.

The chain couples TRBV4-1 to TRBJ2-1; 9 bases map to TRBD2. The CDR3 loop spans 15 amino acids. Germline V CDR1 and CDR2: MGHRA, YSYEKL. V dropped 4 bases and J dropped 7; count of bases not matched to a gene: 8. CDR3 region: CASSLPGGRVNEQFF. The CDR3 DNA follows: TGCGCCAGCAGCCTGCCGGGCGGGAGGGTGAATGAGCAGTTCTTC.

This clonotype was detected many times. The gene calls are TRBV18 and TRBJ2-7, with 9 bases aligning to TRBD2. Germline V gene sequence: CDR1 KGHSH, CDR2 LQKENI. This CDR3 is built from 14 residues. V shed 0 bases and J 5 bases; nucleotides not matched to a gene: 2. The CDR3 DNA sequence: TGTGCCAGCTCACCACCGGCTAGCGGGAACGAGCAGTACTTC. Its translation is CASSPPASGNEQYF.

The rearrangement uses TRBV7-2 and TRBJ2-7; no clear D. The V gene's germline CDR1 is SGHTA and CDR2 FQGNSA. This CDR3 has 15 residues. V lost 5 bases and J 0 bases, leaving 14 bases between the germline ends. As DNA, the CDR3 is TGTGCCAGCAGCAATCACCTAGGGATCTCCTACGAGCAGTACTTC. Protein: CASSNHLGISYEQYF.

This clonotype was counted many times. The chain is built from TRBV12-3 or TRBV12-4 and TRBJ2-3; 7 nucleotides agree with TRBD1. Losses at the gene ends were 4 bases for V and 3 bases for J; bases not matched to a gene: 10. The CDR3 length is 16 residues. CDR3 sequence reads: CASSYHRGVGTDTQYF. The DNA of the CDR3 is TGTGCCAGCAGTTATCACAGGGGAGTCGGGACAGATACGCAGTATTTT.

This clonotype was recorded many times. The V call is TRBV11-2, the J call TRBJ2-3; D unresolved. CDR3 size: 17 residues. The germline V and J ends were trimmed by 4 bases and 0 bases, with 17 bases remaining between them. Germline CDR1 SGHAT, CDR2 FQNNGV. CDR3 in amino acids: CASSSGAGGTSTDTQYF. DNA of the CDR3: TGTGCCAGCAGCTCCGGAGCAGGCGGAACTAGCACAGATACGCAGTATTTT. The entire variable domain, with the rest obtained from reference TRBV11-2 and TRBJ2-3, is as follows: EAGVAQSPRYKIIEKRQSVAFWCNPISGHATLYWYQQILGQGPKLLIQFQNNGVVDDSQLPKDRFSAERLKGVDSTLKIQPAKLEDSAVYLCASSSGAGGTSTDTQYFGPGTRLTVL.

This clonotype has a handful of counts. The chain links TRBV4-2 to TRBJ1-5, with 9 bases fitting TRBD1. CDR3 length: 19 residues. Germline V gene sequence: CDR1 LGHNA, CDR2 YNFKEQ. With 1 base clipped from V and 2 bases from J, the junction kept 12 bases outside the gene matches. The CDR3 sequence: CASSQAGTGNMVRNQPQHF. The CDR3 DNA reads TGTGCCAGCAGCCAAGCCGGGACAGGGAATATGGTTCGCAATCAGCCCCAGCATTTT.

The chain is built from TRBV12-3 or TRBV12-4 and TRBJ1-5; D gene ambiguous. The CDR3 has 14 residues. Trimming cost V 0 bases and J 2 bases, with 5 bases left between them. The CDR3 loop reads CASSLAVGNQPQHF. The CDR3 DNA sequence: TGTGCCAGCAGTTTAGCCGTTGGCAATCAGCCCCAGCATTTT.

This clonotype was counted many times. The chain uses TRBV27 and TRBJ1-6; no clear D. Germline V gene data show CDR1 as MNHEY and CDR2 as SMNVEV (reference sequence). The V gene lost 3 bases and the J gene lost 0 bases, with 15 bases spanning the gap. This CDR3 is built from 18 residues. CDR3 region: CASSFKPSPSSYNSPLHF. The DNA of the CDR3 is TGTGCCAGCAGTTTCAAGCCATCCCCGAGCTCCTATAATTCACCCCTCCACTTT.

This clonotype was observed at least ten times. V and J are TRBV20-1 and TRBJ2-3; unclear D gene. Germline V gene data show CDR1 as DFQATT and CDR2 as SNEGSKA (reference sequence). V was pared by 3 bases and J by 2 bases, with 15 bases between. This CDR3 spans 15 amino acids. The DNA for the CDR3 is TGCAGTGCTAGTATCATGACGGGTTACACAGATACGCAGTATTTT. Its protein is CSASIMTGYTDTQYF.